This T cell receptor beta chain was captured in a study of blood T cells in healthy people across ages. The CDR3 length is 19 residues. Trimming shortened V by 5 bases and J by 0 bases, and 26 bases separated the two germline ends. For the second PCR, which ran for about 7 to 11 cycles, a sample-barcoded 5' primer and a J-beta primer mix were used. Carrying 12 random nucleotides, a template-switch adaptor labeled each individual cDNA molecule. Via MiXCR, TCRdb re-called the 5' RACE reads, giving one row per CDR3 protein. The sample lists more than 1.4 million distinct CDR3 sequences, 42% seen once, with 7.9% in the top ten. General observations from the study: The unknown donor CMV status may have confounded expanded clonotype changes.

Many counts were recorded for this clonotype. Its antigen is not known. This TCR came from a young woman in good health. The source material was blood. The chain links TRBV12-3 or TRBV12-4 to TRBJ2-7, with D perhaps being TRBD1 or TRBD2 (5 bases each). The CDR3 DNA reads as TGTGCCAGCAGTACAACCCCGGGACGGAATGCTTATTCCTCCTACGAGCAGTACTTC. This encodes CASSTTPGRNAYSSYEQYF.